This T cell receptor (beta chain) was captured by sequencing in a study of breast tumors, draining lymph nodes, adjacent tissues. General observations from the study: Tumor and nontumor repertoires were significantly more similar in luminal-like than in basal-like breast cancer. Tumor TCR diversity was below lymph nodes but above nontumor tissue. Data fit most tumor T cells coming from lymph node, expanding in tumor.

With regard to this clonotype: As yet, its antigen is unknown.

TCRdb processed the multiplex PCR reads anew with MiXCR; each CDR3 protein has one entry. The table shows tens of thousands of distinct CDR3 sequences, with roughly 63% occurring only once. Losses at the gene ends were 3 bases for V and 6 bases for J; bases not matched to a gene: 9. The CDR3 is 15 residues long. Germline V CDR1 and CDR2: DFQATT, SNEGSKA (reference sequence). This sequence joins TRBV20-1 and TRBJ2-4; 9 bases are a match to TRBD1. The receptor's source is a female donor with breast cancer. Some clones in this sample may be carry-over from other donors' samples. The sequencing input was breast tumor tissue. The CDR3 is CSARDRGDGSNIQYF. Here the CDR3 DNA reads TGCAGTGCTAGGGACAGGGGTGACGGGTCAAACATTCAGTACTTC.